The 6 T cell receptor beta chains given below trace back to one sample, sequenced in a study of blood T cell repertoires in COVID-19. TCRdb keeps only in-frame clones here, not all; method: immunoSEQ multiplex PCR. The sample consists of around 200,000 clones, 88% of them appearing once. The sample comprised PBMCs or T cells enriched from blood (not recorded which). Receptors originate from a woman aged 30 to 39 who had recovered from COVID-19.

The J gene is TRBJ1-2, the V gene TRBV7-3; D uncertain. The germline gives CDR1 SGHTA, CDR2 FQGTGA. This CDR3 contains 13 residues. V was cut by 6 bases and J by 8 bases, with 16 bases left in between. CDR3 bases: TGTGCCAGCAGTCCTTGGGCGGGATCGGGCTACACCTTC. It specifies CASSPWAGSGYTF.

The chain combines TRBV6-1 with TRBJ2-2, with 7 bases fitting TRBD1. Germline loops: CDR1 MNHNS, CDR2 SASEGT. The CDR3 length is 17 residues. The ends lost 3 bases at V and 0 bases at J; junction bases unmatched: 7. CDR3 sequence reads: CASSDVRQGANTGELFF. The CDR3 nucleotides are TGTGCCAGCAGTGACGTCCGGCAGGGGGCGAACACCGGGGAGCTGTTTTTT.

This sequence joins TRBV19 and TRBJ1-5; D is ambiguous. Germline V CDR1 and CDR2: LNHDA, SQIVND (reference sequence). CDR3 length: 17 amino acids. Trimming took 5 bases from V and 4 from J, leaving 21 bases between them. CDR3 residues: CASSLGLSRRINQPQHF. The CDR3 DNA reads TGTGCCAGTAGTCTTGGACTGAGCAGGAGAATAAATCAGCCCCAGCATTTT. The whole variable domain, filled in from reference TRBV19 and TRBJ1-5, reads DGGITQSPKYLFRKEGQNVTLSCEQNLNHDAMYWYRQDPGQGLRLIYYSQIVNDFQKGDIAEGYSVSREKKESFPLTVTSAQKNPTAFYLCASSLGLSRRINQPQHFGDGTRLSIL.

The V gene is TRBV13, the J gene TRBJ1-1; D is unclear. V shed 5 bases and J shed 1 base, with 11 bases lying between them. CDR1 is PRHDT, CDR2 FYEKMQ, per germline (reference sequence). The CDR3 runs 14 residues. The CDR3 bases are TGTGCCAGCAGCCCCCGTCGGGGGAACACTGAAGCTTTCTTT. It encodes CASSPRRGNTEAFF. Together with reference TRBV13 and TRBJ1-1, the CDR3 gives the full variable domain: AAGVIQSPRHLIKEKRETATLKCYPIPRHDTVYWYQQGPGQDPQFLISFYEKMQSDKGSIPDRFSAQQFSDYHSELNMSSLELGDSALYFCASSPRRGNTEAFFGQGTRLTVV.

The chain joins TRBV18 to TRBJ2-6; D not resolved. The germline V gene encodes CDR1 KGHSH and CDR2 LQKENI. V was clipped by 3 bases and J by 0 bases, with 6 bases between them. The CDR3 extends over 15 amino acids. The CDR3 DNA reads TGTGCCAGCTCACCCAGTGGCTCTGGGGCCAACGTCCTGACTTTC. It translates to CASSPSGSGANVLTF.

The chain couples TRBV7-9 to TRBJ1-1; D may be TRBD1 (5 bases). There are 13 residues in the CDR3. Deletions cut 2 bases from V and 7 bases from J, with 11 bases between. Germline lookup yields CDR1 SEHNR and CDR2 FQNEAQ (reference sequence). This CDR3 reads CASSLQGRIEAFF. The CDR3 DNA reads TGTGCCAGCAGCTTACAGGGCAGAATTGAAGCTTTCTTT.